A single TCR beta chain is shown here with its context. V lost 5 bases and J lost 2, with 12 bases in between. Germline assignment: CDR1 MNHEY and CDR2 SVGAGI. The CDR3 has 14 amino acids. Original processing methods: From reference gene primer amplification, estimates of nucleated cell counts were derived. The assay was immunoSEQ multiplex PCR, and TCRdb's table has in-frame clones only and misses some. V and J calls plus clone size are reproduced from that table; the DNA served to infer D and trimming. The data contain some 250,000 clones, around 83% of them singletons. These data belong to a study of blood T cell repertoires in COVID-19. Overall study context: Some COVID-19 samples were acute and others convalescent; all came from the United States, Italy and Spain. PBMCs, B-cell-depleted T cells, or T cells were the source of the cDNA or gDNA that made up the material.

Sequencing was done on a sample of peripheral blood. V is TRBV6-5 and J is TRBJ2-5, with D tentatively TRBD1 (5 bases). The receptor's source is a man older than 75 with acute or convalescent COVID-19. The CDR3 spells CASSTGRPQETQYF. CDR3 sequence (DNA): TGTGCCAGCAGTACAGGACGACCTCAAGAGACCCAGTACTTC.